These T cell receptor beta chains were read from a single sample in a study of blood T cell repertoires in COVID-19. The table came from immunoSEQ multiplex PCR; TCRdb's copy has only in-frame clones and leaves some out. The data show some 350,000 clones, with around 90% seen just once and over 4.5% held by the top ten. What was sequenced was PBMCs or T cells enriched from blood (not recorded which). These TCRs come from a man in his thirties or forties who had recovered from COVID-19. CDR3s include the opening cysteine and the closing phenylalanine or tryptophan.

V	J	CDR3
TRBV4-1	TRBJ2-3	CASSQALGTSGLTDTQYF
TRBV19	TRBJ1-2	CASSTTTNYGYTF
TRBV7-9	TRBJ2-7	CASSTWTGGSYEQYF
TRBV7-9	TRBJ1-1	CASSPRDSNTEAFF
TRBV15	TRBJ1-1	CATSRRTSTRTEAFF
TRBV7-2	TRBJ1-6	CASSYGQGQYSPLHF
TRBV2	TRBJ1-5	CASSDQGAGRNQPQHF
TRBV11-2	TRBJ2-3	CASSFQAASTDTQYF
TRBV5-1	TRBJ1-3	CASSLRNRTGDQFPIIDSGNTIYF
TRBV5-1	TRBJ1-1	CASSLPGTLTEAFF
TRBV5-6	TRBJ1-1	CASSWGTTGMGTEAFF
TRBV24-1	TRBJ1-5	CATSDSANQPQHF
TRBV10-2	TRBJ2-2	CASHSGGPGELFF
TRBV10-3	TRBJ1-6	CATGSVFDGSSYNSPLHF
TRBV2	TRBJ2-3	CASSGWDRGLSDTQYF
TRBV28	TRBJ2-2	CASSFLRTPRGELFF
TRBV21-1	TRBJ1-2	CASSSRPGQGGYGYTF
TRBV5-8	TRBJ1-6	CASRTGWASPLHF
TRBV10-2	TRBJ2-1	CASSERQGMNNEQFF
TRBV27	TRBJ1-5	CASSLSIRDLNQPQHF
TRBV15	TRBJ1-3	CATSRDRKAAGNTIYF
TRBV7-3	TRBJ2-6	CASSLTWGGGANVLTF
TRBV4-1	TRBJ2-3	CASSQEYSLSTDTQYF
TRBV7-6	TRBJ1-2	CASSLVPGEGYGYTF
TRBV24-1	TRBJ2-3	CATSDLGQGAGTDTQYF
TRBV5-1	TRBJ1-1	CASSSELNTEAFF
TRBV4-1	TRBJ2-3	CASSQGSGGRGDTQYF
TRBV5-1	TRBJ1-1	CASSEVPNREAFF
TRBV7-7	TRBJ2-1	CASSSSGTRYGEGGGEQFF
TRBV28	TRBJ2-1	CASTITSGGANNEQFF
TRBV27	TRBJ1-5	CASSFWGGQPQHF
TRBV7-9	TRBJ1-2	CASSLKPGLGGYTF